These 7 T cell receptor beta chains originate from one sample sequenced in a study of T cells in Graves' hyperthyroidism and ophthalmopathy. From RNA transcripts, TCR beta CDR3 regions were amplified. During a first-round RT-PCR of the TCR CDR3, the HTBI primer set was used. Using its own MiXCR run on the multiplex PCR reads, TCRdb lists one record per CDR3 protein. The top ten clones hold roughly 32% of a sample with under 250,000 distinct CDR3 sequences, approximately 23% of them seen once. Sequencing was done on a sample of blood. These receptors originate from a woman aged 40-49 years with Graves' ophthalmopathy.

This clonotype has just a few counts. V gene TRBV14 combines with J gene TRBJ1-6, with D unclear. The CDR3 runs 16 residues. V dropped 1 base and J dropped 9 bases, with 16 bases sitting between them. The germline V gene has CDR1 SGHDN and CDR2 FVKESK. In DNA form, the CDR3 reads TGTGCCAGCAGCCAAGGAGGGAAAGGGTATGGTTCACCCCTCCACTTT. Its translation: CASSQGGKGYGSPLHF.

The J gene is TRBJ2-7, the V gene TRBV20-1, with TRBD2 identical over 8 bases. Gene TRBJ2-1 matches the end of the DNA better, so the J call may be wrong. This CDR3 is 13 amino acids long. Germline assignment: CDR1 DFQATT and CDR2 SNEGSKA (reference sequence). CDR3 DNA sequence: TGCAGTGCTACCTTTAGCGGGACGTACGAGCAGTTCTTC. Protein product: CSATFSGTYEQFF.

This clonotype was observed many times. The rearrangement joins TRBV19 to TRBJ2-7; D not certain. Trimming took 8 bases from V and 3 from J, leaving 5 bases between them. Per the germline V gene, CDR1 is LNHDA and CDR2 is SQIVND (reference sequence). The CDR3 runs to 10 residues. DNA of the CDR3: TGTGCCAGTGGGGACTACGAGCAGTACTTC. Encoded protein: CASGDYEQYF.

Many counts were recorded for this clonotype. One end of the junction fails to match germline, which may point to a read error. This chain's CDR3 is CASSIWETQYF. The CDR3 DNA reads as TGTGCCAGCAGTATATGGGAGACCCAGTACTTC. The chain links TRBV28 to TRBJ2-5; no firm D call. The germline V gene has CDR1 MDHEN and CDR2 SYDVKM. This CDR3 comprises 11 residues. The complete variable domain, with remaining parts taken from reference TRBV28 and TRBJ2-5, reads DVKVTQSSRYLVKRTGEKVFLECVQDMDHENMFWYRQDPGLGLRLIYFSYDVKMKEKGDIPEGYSVSREKKERFSLILESASTNQTSMYLCASSIWETQYFGPGTRLLVL.

The V and J genes are TRBV6-1 and TRBJ1-2; D is unclear. Deletions cut 10 bases from V and 8 bases from J, with 20 bases between. Germline V gene lookup returns CDR1 MNHNS and CDR2 SASEGT. The CDR3 has 13 residues. The DNA for the CDR3 is TGTGCCACCCGGAGACGAGGAGTTCAAGGCTACACCTTC. Its translation is CATRRRGVQGYTF.

The chain employs TRBV4-1 and TRBJ2-7, with TRBD1 matching 7 bases. This CDR3 contains 16 residues. CDR1 MGHRA and CDR2 YSYEKL come from the germline V gene. V shed 3 bases and J 5 bases; nucleotides not matched to a gene: 13. The CDR3 DNA follows: TGCGCCAGCAGCCAGGAAACAGGGGTGGATTTGGACGAGCAGTACTTC. Translating gives CASSQETGVDLDEQYF.

To note about this clonotype: A read error may produce the germline difference seen at one junction end. J is TRBJ2-4 and V is TRBV30; D unclear. Germline assignment: CDR1 GTSNPN and CDR2 SVGIG (reference sequence). The CDR3 loop spans 13 amino acids. The CDR3 nucleotides are TGTGTCTGGAACTCTCGACAAAAAAACATTCAGTACTTC. Translating it yields CVWNSRQKNIQYF.